This TCR beta chain was identified in a study of beta chain features in type 1 diabetes. The overall study: On cell yields, gender and age, patients and healthy donors were similar.

General study results and limits: TCRB CDR3 length was moderately but significantly reduced in all four CD4+ subsets of Type 1 diabetes patients.

Based on CD45RO/CCR7/CD25/CD127/CD95/CD27, CD4+ regulatory, stem cell-like memory, naive and central memory cells were sorted. Every sorted population was more than 95% pure. Reverse transcription of all isolated RNA meant that expressed TCRB transcripts were sequenced. Using immunoSEQ multiplex PCR, the repertoire was profiled, and TCRdb retains in-frame clones only, with some absent. The sample includes around 250,000 clones, about 14% of them seen just once. CDR1 MDHEN and CDR2 SYDVKM come from the germline V gene. This CDR3 has 15 residues. Losses at the gene ends were 6 bases for V and 5 bases for J; bases not matched to a gene: 7. This clone appeared a few times. What it recognizes is unknown.

Sequencing was done on a sample of naive CD4+ T cells from blood. The TCR sequence derives from a man aged 25 to 40 with type 1 diabetes. V gene TRBV28 combines with J gene TRBJ2-3, with 11 bases matching TRBD2. CDR3 residues: CASRETSGSGDTQYF. CDR3 DNA sequence: TGTGCCAGCAGGGAAACTAGCGGGAGTGGAGATACGCAGTATTTT.